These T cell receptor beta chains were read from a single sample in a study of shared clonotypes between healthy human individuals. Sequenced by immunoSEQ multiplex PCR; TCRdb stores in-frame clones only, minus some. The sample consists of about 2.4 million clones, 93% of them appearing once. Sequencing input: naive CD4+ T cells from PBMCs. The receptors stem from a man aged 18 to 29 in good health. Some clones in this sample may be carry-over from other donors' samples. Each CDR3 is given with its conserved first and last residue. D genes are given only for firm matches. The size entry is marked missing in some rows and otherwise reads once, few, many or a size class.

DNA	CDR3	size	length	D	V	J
TGTGCCAGCAGTTTAGTGCCAGGGGGGGAGAACTATGGCTACACCTTC	CASSLVPGGENYGYTF	NA	16	TRBD1	TRBV27	TRBJ1-2
TGTGCCAGCAGCTTGGACCTGGGGGGCCAGCCCCAGCATTTT	CASSLDLGGQPQHF	NA	14	NA	TRBV7-2	TRBJ1-5
TGTGCCAGTAGTATCCAGGGTTCTTTGGCCGGGGAGCTGTTTTTT	CASSIQGSLAGELFF	NA	15	NA	TRBV19	TRBJ2-2
TGTGCCAGCACCTCTGGGGGAGAGACCCAGTACTTC	CASTSGGETQYF	NA	12	NA	TRBV28	TRBJ2-5
TGTGCCAGCACACAAACAGGACAGCCCCAGCATTTT	CASTQTGQPQHF	few	12	NA	TRBV7-9	TRBJ1-5
TGCGCCAGCAGCTTGGCCGAGGGTTGGGACACTGAAGCTTTCTTT	CASSLAEGWDTEAFF	NA	15	NA	TRBV5-1	TRBJ1-1
TGCGCCAGCAGCCTGGACAGTGCCCGCGAGACCCAGTACTTC	CASSLDSARETQYF	NA	14	NA	TRBV5-1	TRBJ2-5
TGTGCCAGCAGCGTAGATTTGGGGGACAGGGTCAACGGGGCCAACGTCCTGACTTTC	CASSVDLGDRVNGANVLTF	NA	19	TRBD1	TRBV9	TRBJ2-6
TGTGCCAGTGCCTTAGACAGAACCTATAGCAATCAGCCCCAGCATTTT	CASALDRTYSNQPQHF	NA	16	NA	TRBV19	TRBJ1-5
TGTGCCATGAAGGGACAGGGGGGCGGAAACACCATATATTTT	CAMKGQGGGNTIYF	NA	14	TRBD1	TRBV10-3	TRBJ1-3
TGTGCCAGCAGTGAATTCCCCTTAGAGACCCAGTACTTC	CASSEFPLETQYF	NA	13	NA	TRBV25-1	TRBJ2-5
TGTGCCAGCTCACCCCTGACTAGCAACGCAGATACGCAGTATTTT	CASSPLTSNADTQYF	NA	15	TRBD2	TRBV18	TRBJ2-3
TGTGCCAGCAGCGTCAGCGGGACAGGGAGCACCGGGGAGCTGTTTTTT	CASSVSGTGSTGELFF	NA	16	TRBD1	TRBV9	TRBJ2-2
TGCGCCAGCAGCCAAGAAAGTTTCCGAGAGACCCAGTACTTC	CASSQESFRETQYF	NA	14	NA	TRBV4-1	TRBJ2-5
TGTGCCAGCAGCCTAGGGACAGGTCCCCAGCATTTT	CASSLGTGPQHF	NA	12	TRBD1	TRBV28	TRBJ1-5
TGCGCCAGCAGCCATGGACAGGGGGTACCGCCCCAGCATTTT	CASSHGQGVPPQHF	NA	14	TRBD1	TRBV4-1	TRBJ1-5
TGCGCCAGCAGCCAAGAGGAGGCTTCCTACGAGCAGTACTTC	CASSQEEASYEQYF	NA	14	NA	TRBV4-1	TRBJ2-7
TGTGCCAGTAGTCAAGGGACAGGGGTCCCATACGAGCAGTACTTC	CASSQGTGVPYEQYF	NA	15	TRBD1	TRBV19	TRBJ2-7
TGCGCCAGCAGCTTGGAACAGTTCCAAGAGACCCAGTACTTC	CASSLEQFQETQYF	few	14	NA	TRBV5-1	TRBJ2-5
TGTGCCATTGGCCTACCCCAAGAGACCCAGTACTTC	CAIGLPQETQYF	NA	12	NA	TRBV10-3	TRBJ2-5
TGCGCCAGCAGCCAAGAAACAGCGGGAGGGACAGATACGCAGTATTTT	CASSQETAGGTDTQYF	NA	16	TRBD2	TRBV4-3	TRBJ2-3
TGTGCCAGCAGCCCTTCCGGGACAGTAGGGGGAAAACTGTTTTTT	CASSPSGTVGGKLFF	NA	15	TRBD1	TRBV11-2	TRBJ1-4
TGTGCCAGCAGCGGGACAGGGGGCCGGCAAGCAGCTTTCTTT	CASSGTGGRQAAFF	few	14	TRBD1	TRBV5-6	TRBJ1-1
TGTGCCAGCAGTTTACCACAGGGGGGGCAAGAGACCCAGTACTTC	CASSLPQGGQETQYF	NA	15	NA	TRBV28	TRBJ2-5
TGTGCCACCAGCGGAATACAGGGGGTGCAGGAGACCCAGTACTTC	CATSGIQGVQETQYF	NA	15	TRBD1	TRBV15	TRBJ2-5
TGTGCCAGCAGCCGAGCCGGGAGGAACTATGGCTACACCTTC	CASSRAGRNYGYTF	NA	14	NA	TRBV7-6	TRBJ1-2
TGTGCCAGCAGCGTACAAGGGGGGCCCTACGAGCAGTACTTC	CASSVQGGPYEQYF	NA	14	NA	TRBV7-6	TRBJ2-7
TGCGCCAGCAGCCCGTTGGGACAGCCAGGCGAGCAGTACTTC	CASSPLGQPGEQYF	NA	14	TRBD1	TRBV5-1	TRBJ2-7
TGTGCCAGTAGTGTAGGACGGCAATTCAATCAGCCCCAGCATTTT	CASSVGRQFNQPQHF	NA	15	NA	TRBV19	TRBJ1-5
TGTGCCAGCAGTGAAGCGCTGGACAGGGGGCCCTCCTACGAGCAGTACTTC	CASSEALDRGPSYEQYF	NA	17	TRBD1	TRBV6-1	TRBJ2-7
TGCGCCAGCAGCCCCGGGACAGGGGGCTCACCCCTCCACTTT	CASSPGTGGSPLHF	NA	14	TRBD1	TRBV5-1	TRBJ1-6
TGTGCCAGCAGCCTACGGACAGGGGGCTTATACGAGCAGTACTTC	CASSLRTGGLYEQYF	once	15	TRBD1	TRBV7-2	TRBJ2-7
TGTGCCAGCGGCACCTGGACAGCCTCCTACAATGAGCAGTTCTTC	CASGTWTASYNEQFF	NA	15	NA	TRBV5-4	TRBJ2-1
TGTGCCAGCAGTTCCCATGGGGGGAACACTGAAGCTTTCTTT	CASSSHGGNTEAFF	few	14	NA	TRBV28	TRBJ1-1
TGTGCCAGCAGCTTAGAGCGATTTGGGGGAACAGATACGCAGTATTTT	CASSLERFGGTDTQYF	NA	16	NA	TRBV7-8	TRBJ2-3
TGTGCCTGGAGTGTAGGGTGGCTAGCGGAACAAGAGACCCAGTACTTC	CAWSVGWLAEQETQYF	NA	16	TRBD2	TRBV30	TRBJ2-5
TGTGCCTGGAGTGTTAGGGGCCTAGCGGGAATCGTTGGGGCCAAAAACATTCAGTACTTC	CAWSVRGLAGIVGAKNIQYF	NA	20	TRBD2	TRBV30	TRBJ2-4
TGTGCCAGCAGCTTAGGGGCCGGTCCACTCAACTATGGCTACACCTTC	CASSLGAGPLNYGYTF	NA	16	NA	TRBV7-2	TRBJ1-2
TGTGCCAGCAGTTCCCCGAGGACTGCGGGCGGGTACGAGCAGTACTTC	CASSSPRTAGGYEQYF	NA	16	NA	TRBV28	TRBJ2-7
TGCAGTGCCAGAGGACAGACTGAAGCTTTCTTT	CSARGQTEAFF	NA	11	NA	TRBV20-1	TRBJ1-1
TGTGCCAGCTCACCACAGGGCAATACGCAGTATTTT	CASSPQGNTQYF	NA	12	NA	TRBV18	TRBJ2-3
TGCGCCAGCAGCTTGGGCCTAGCGGGATCCTACGAGCAGTACTTC	CASSLGLAGSYEQYF	few	15	TRBD2	TRBV5-1	TRBJ2-7
TGTGCCAGCAGTACGAGGACCCCAGGAAGAGGGGGTTATGAAAAACTGTTTTTT	CASSTRTPGRGGYEKLFF	once	18	NA	TRBV28	TRBJ1-4
TGTGCCAGCAGCTCCAATAGCCGGAGCGAAAAGACCCAGTACTTC	CASSSNSRSEKTQYF	NA	15	NA	TRBV7-2	TRBJ2-5
TGTGCCAGCAGTTTGGGGGGTTCTGGGACCCAGTACTTC	CASSLGGSGTQYF	NA	13	NA	TRBV28	TRBJ2-5